This TCR beta chain was found in a study of beta chain features in type 1 diabetes. Since all of the isolated RNA was reverse transcribed, expressed TCRB transcripts were what got sequenced. There were several million reads on average in the naive, central memory and regulatory T cell samples. The assay was immunoSEQ multiplex PCR, and TCRdb's table has in-frame clones only and misses some. The top ten clones hold roughly 0.016% of a sample with approximately 330,000 clones, approximately 10% of them seen once. This CDR3 is built from 16 residues. CDR1 is SGHRS and CDR2 is YFSETQ in the germline V gene. The V and J ends lost 4 bases and 2 bases respectively, with 17 bases between them.

The chain links TRBV5-1 to TRBJ2-3, with D tentatively TRBD1 (6 bases). Material for sequencing was naive CD4+ T cells from blood. The TCR was taken from a woman aged 25-40 years in good health. CDR3 amino acids: CASSAYRELPTDTQYF. The CDR3 DNA reads TGCGCCAGCAGCGCCTACAGGGAACTTCCCACAGATACGCAGTATTTT.